This paragraph reports one T cell receptor beta chain. This clone was seen more than once but under ten times. Its target antigen remains unknown. No base-level quality is on record; no much larger clone is a single base apart. The sample belongs to a study of beta chain features in type 1 diabetes (dated by TCRdb to the late 2010s). At the level of the whole study: Mean age, gender distribution, total cell number and subset yield were not different between patients and healthy donors. A total of roughly 98,000,000 sorted cells were examined across all samples, and RNA yield correlated strongly with the number of cells per subset. The study compared the TCRB repertoires of sorted circulating CD4+ T cell subsets in recently diagnosed type 1 diabetes patients with those in matched healthy donors. Whereas all 30 or so donors provided naive and central memory subsets, regulatory and stem cell-like memory subsets were isolated from just 8 patients and about 8 healthy donors. Study-level results and caveats: PCR might favor shorter templates, but patient and control samples were amplified and corrected together, so any skew would affect both groups equally. Naive, central memory and regulatory TCRB repertoires appeared to be more similar among patients than among healthy donors. Because cDNA was sequenced instead of genomic DNA, highly expressing activated cells could be over-represented, though the groups showed no difference in activation or CD3 levels. Type 1 diabetes patients showed a moderate but significant shortening of TCRB CDR3 length in all four CD4+ subsets. Only small numbers of individuals were included in the HLA sub-analyses, which left unresolved whether HLA type had any influence on TCRB rearrangement. Patients with type 1 diabetes made fewer insertions and deleted more nucleotides at VDJ recombination sites, implying thymic rearrangement abnormalities.

The CDR3 starts with the cysteine, ends with the phenylalanine, and has 17 residues. The entry retains the CDR3 DNA only, 51 bases that are in frame from base 1. V loses 1 base of germline sequence and J loses 0 bases, and the interval between the two ends is 13 bases. The germline V gene specifies MGHRA as CDR1 and YSYEKL as CDR2. A single peripheral blood draw of approximately 120 mL on average was collected from each donor into heparinised tubes. Using a panel that included CD45RO, CCR7, CD25, CD127, CD95 and CD27, naive, central memory, regulatory and stem cell-like memory CD4+ T cells were sorted on a BD FACSAria II. A purity above 95% was achieved for all sorted populations. Right away, PBMCs were isolated by Lymphoprep density gradient centrifugation and were stained directly, with no culture step. So that batch effects would be minimized, each experiment stained and sorted samples in pairs, pairing one healthy donor with one patient.

All of the isolated RNA was reverse transcribed with the High Capacity cDNA Reverse Transcription Kit, so expressed TCRB transcripts were sequenced. Deep immunoSEQ sequencing was applied to naive, central memory and regulatory T cell samples, giving an average of roughly 3.5 million total reads per sample. Sorted cells were lysed in RLT buffer, and RNA was extracted using DNase-treated RNeasy Micro or Mini kits according to cell number. Each cell subset was processed on its own to prevent cross-contamination, while patient and healthy donor samples were processed together. The immunoSEQ multiplex PCR was used to amplify TCRB sequences from cDNA, yielding 87-bp fragments that span the CDR3 region. The amplicons were sequenced using the Illumina HiSeq platform. Processing in the source paper ran as follows. PCR bias was computationally corrected using synthetic template baselines, reads within Hamming distance 2 were collapsed, and singletons that could not be merged were discarded. Reads were aligned against IMGT so that V, D and J genes, CDR3 length and insertions or deletions at six rearrangement sites could be assigned. Clonotype counts were normalized to sorted cell number within each subset before computing true diversity and Gini coefficients with the tcR R package. Repertoire sharing was quantified using the overlap coefficient calculated on TCRB nucleotide sequences. Out-of-frame TCRB sequences from naive cells were analyzed as a proxy for the pre-selection repertoire. TCRdb mirrors the immuneACCESS table, restricted to in-frame sequences. Some clones are absent from its copies; in checked studies, under half trace to an unresolved V gene, and the reason for the others is unknown. V and J calls and clone size follow that table, whereas D and trimming were derived from the DNA. For this sample there are roughly 340,000 clones; about 13% appear just once. The ten largest clones add up to about 0.016% of the sample.

Sequencing input: naive CD4+ T cells from blood. Explained via the paper, the cell subset or site label denotes: true naive CD4+ T cells. The receptor comes from a woman aged 18-30 years with type 1 diabetes. The sequence joins TRBV4-1 to TRBJ2-1, with no confident D gene call. The nucleotides read TGCGCCAGCAGCCAAGGTGCAGCGTTTAGCTCCTACAATGAGCAGTTCTTC. Its amino acids are CASSQGAAFSSYNEQFF.